Listed here are 24 T cell receptor beta chains from one sample, sequenced in a study of early T cells in non-severe SARS-CoV-2 infection. TCRdb reanalysed the 5' RACE reads using MiXCR and keeps one entry per CDR3 protein. In the table there are about 28,000 distinct CDR3 sequences, 4.5% to 6% of which are singletons. Sequenced: whole blood. The receptors derive from an adult who was a healthcare worker with PCR-confirmed SARS-CoV-2 infection or an uninfected control (not recorded which).

The V call is TRBV30, the J call TRBJ1-1; 8 bases match TRBD1. CDR3 length equals 10 residues. The V gene's germline CDR1 is GTSNPN and CDR2 SVGIG (reference sequence). After removal of 8 bases from V and 8 bases from J, the junction contained 4 bases not matched to a gene. This chain's CDR3 is CAIWDREAFF. The CDR3, as DNA: TGTGCCATATGGGACAGGGAAGCTTTCTTT.

This clonotype showed up many times. V is TRBV12-3 or TRBV12-4 and J is TRBJ1-5; tentative D call: TRBD1 (6 bases). The V end was cut by 1 base, the J end by 2 bases, with 9 bases between. This CDR3 spans 15 amino acids. CDR3 loop: CASSLEAGGNQPQHF. For the CDR3, the DNA is TGTGCCAGCAGTTTAGAGGCAGGGGGCAATCAGCCCCAGCATTTT.

At least ten counts were recorded for this clonotype. This chain joins TRBV11-2 and TRBJ2-2; TRBD2 matches at 7 bases. Germline V lookup: CDR1 SGHAT, CDR2 FQNNGV. V lost 4 bases, J lost 3 bases, and 11 bases stayed unmatched. This CDR3 comprises 17 residues. CDR3 in amino acids: CASSSWTQREHTGELFF. In DNA form, the CDR3 reads TGTGCCAGCAGCTCGTGGACCCAGCGGGAACACACCGGGGAGCTGTTTTTT.

In its sample, this clonotype was seen many times. The V gene is TRBV28, the J gene TRBJ1-5, with no clear D. Germline V gene sequence: CDR1 MDHEN, CDR2 SYDVKM. V lost 5 bases to trimming and J lost 5 bases, with 19 bases between them. The length of the CDR3 is 16 residues. CDR3 nucleotide sequence: TGTGCCAGCAGTCTTGCGGTTGGTACTTTAGATCAGCCCCAGCATTTT. It translates to CASSLAVGTLDQPQHF.

This clonotype was seen at least ten times. The chain carries TRBV27 and TRBJ2-7, with 8 bases aligning to TRBD2. CDR1 is MNHEY and CDR2 is SMNVEV in the germline V gene (reference sequence). Unmatched junction bases numbered 2, after V lost 2 bases and J lost 2 bases. This CDR3 has 14 residues. As DNA, the CDR3 is TGTGCCAGCAGTTTAAAAGCGGGGGCCTACGAGCAGTACTTC. Translating gives CASSLKAGAYEQYF.

This clonotype was recorded many times. A read error may produce the germline difference seen at one junction end. J is TRBJ1-6 and V is TRBV5-4; 8 nucleotides match TRBD1. Germline V CDR1 and CDR2: SGHNT, YYREEE (reference sequence). This CDR3 spans 14 amino acids. The chain's CDR3 is CASSLDRAGSPLHF. The DNA for the CDR3 is TGTGCCAGCAGTTTGGACAGGGCTGGGTCACCCCTCCACTTT.

The chain joins TRBV11-2 to TRBJ2-2; D call uncertain. The CDR3 contains 13 residues. Trimming left V 3 bases short and J 5 bases short, with 7 bases between. CDR1 SGHAT and CDR2 FQNNGV come from the germline V gene. The CDR3 region has the DNA TGTGCCAGCAGCTTCCCCGGGACCGGGGAGCTGTTTTTT. This gives the protein CASSFPGTGELFF.

This chain uses TRBV4-3 with TRBJ2-3; perhaps TRBD2 as D (6 bases). The germline V gene encodes CDR1 LGHNA and CDR2 YSLEER. The ends were cut back, 3 bases at V and 2 bases at J, with 12 bases in the middle. CDR3 length equals 15 residues. The CDR3 region is CASSQEGLNTDTQYF. The CDR3, as DNA: TGCGCCAGCAGCCAGGAGGGACTTAACACAGATACGCAGTATTTT.

The chain combines TRBV11-2 with TRBJ2-7; possible D gene TRBD1, 5 bases. The V gene lost 1 base and the J gene lost 1 base, with 8 bases spanning the gap. Germline CDR1 is SGHAT and CDR2 is FQNNGV. This CDR3 has 14 amino acids. The CDR3: CASSLAGPSYEQYF. The DNA for the CDR3 is TGTGCCAGCAGCTTAGCAGGGCCGTCCTACGAGCAGTACTTC.

This clonotype was seen more than once but under ten times. The chain is built from TRBV7-2 and TRBJ2-5, with D uncertain. Germline assignment: CDR1 SGHTA and CDR2 FQGNSA. The CDR3 extends over 15 amino acids. Trimming took off 5 bases at V and 3 bases at J, with 16 bases between the two ends. CDR3 sequence (DNA): TGTGCCAGCAGCCGATATATGGGCCCGGAAGAGACCCAGTACTTC. Residues: CASSRYMGPEETQYF.

This clonotype was recorded at least ten times. The rearrangement links TRBV29-1 to TRBJ1-1, with 7 bases identical to TRBD1. This CDR3 has 12 amino acids. V gave up 6 bases and J gave up 7 bases; unmatched junction bases: 8. Germline assignment: CDR1 SQVTM and CDR2 ANQGSEA. As DNA, the CDR3 is TGCAGCGTGGGGCCCAGGGGGGGTGAAGCTTTCTTT. This sequence encodes CSVGPRGGEAFF.

Remarks on this clonotype: This could be a read error, since a much larger clone is one nucleotide away. The chain combines TRBV11-2 with TRBJ2-2; 10 bases line up with TRBD1. Germline loops: CDR1 SGHAT, CDR2 FQNNGV. The CDR3 loop spans 14 amino acids. The CDR3 nucleotides are TGTGCCGGCAGCTTAGGGACAGGGGTCGGGGAGCTGTTTTTT. It translates to CAGSLGTGVGELFF.

The rearrangement joins TRBV5-1 to TRBJ1-1; D unclear. The CDR3 covers 16 residues. Trimming stripped 3 bases from V and 1 base from J, with 16 bases between. CDR1 and CDR2 (germline): SGHRS, YFSETQ. Here the CDR3 DNA reads TGCGCCAGCAGCTCACTTAAATGGGAGGAGAACACTGAAGCTTTCTTT. This encodes CASSSLKWEENTEAFF. Complete variable domain (other parts from reference TRBV5-1 and TRBJ1-1): KAGVTQTPRYLIKTRGQQVTLSCSPISGHRSVSWYQQTPGQGLQFLFEYFSETQRNKGNFPGRFSGRQFSNSRSEMNVSTLELGDSALYLCASSSLKWEENTEAFFGQGTRLTVV.

This clonotype appeared a few times. The chain is built from TRBV4-2 and TRBJ2-3; D ambiguous. Looked up from germline, CDR1 is LGHNA and CDR2 is YNFKEQ. With 0 bases removed from V and 0 bases from J, the gap between germline ends came to 4 bases. The CDR3 is 14 residues long. CDR3 sequence reads: CASSQEDSTDTQYF. DNA of the CDR3: TGTGCCAGCAGCCAAGAGGATAGCACAGATACGCAGTATTTT.

This clonotype has a count of ten or more. The chain combines TRBV4-3 with TRBJ2-1; 7 bases are a match to TRBD2. Germline V gene sequence: CDR1 LGHNA, CDR2 YSLEER. This CDR3 comprises 15 residues. Trimming cost V 0 bases and J 6 bases; bases outside gene matches: 5. The CDR3 reads CASSQERGSSNEQFF. The CDR3 DNA follows: TGCGCCAGCAGCCAAGAACGCGGGAGTAGCAATGAGCAGTTCTTC.

To note about this clonotype: A much more abundant neighbour one base away suggests this may be a read error. Because the CDR3 is missing its conserved closing phenylalanine or tryptophan, this is likely a read error. The V and J genes are TRBV7-2 and TRBJ1-1, with D hard to call. Deletions cut 1 base from V and 4 bases from J, with 7 bases between. CDR3 length equals 13 residues. CDR1 and CDR2 from the germline V gene are SGHTA and FQGNSA. The CDR3 sequence is CASSLDLGTEAFL. Written as DNA, the CDR3 is TGTGCCAGCAGCTTAGATTTGGGCACTGAAGCTTTCCTT.

This clonotype was counted ten times or more. This chain uses TRBV18 with TRBJ2-7; the D gene could be TRBD1 or TRBD2 (5 bases each). Trimming cost V 2 bases and J 6 bases, with 11 bases left between them. The CDR3 has 13 amino acids. Germline CDR1 is KGHSH and CDR2 is LQKENI. In nucleotides, the CDR3 is TGTGCCAGCTCACCAGAGGGGTGGTCCGAGCAGTACTTC. Amino acids: CASSPEGWSEQYF.

This clonotype is deemed medium-sized. The CDR3 sequence: CASSLDLNTGELFF. CDR3 coding DNA: TGTGCCAGCAGCCTAGACTTGAACACCGGGGAGCTGTTTTTT. The chain links TRBV7-8 to TRBJ2-2; D remains ambiguous. V gave up 5 bases and J gave up 1 base, with 8 bases separating them. Germline V gene sequence: CDR1 SGHVS, CDR2 FQNEAQ. This CDR3 spans 14 amino acids.

J is TRBJ2-1 and V is TRBV6-2 or TRBV6-3; 9 nucleotides agree with TRBD2. V trimming: 5 bases; J trimming: 2 bases; junction bases outside the gene matches: 7. The germline gives CDR1 MNHEY, CDR2 SVGEGT. CDR3 length: 16 amino acids. The DNA of the CDR3 is TGTGCCAGCAGTGACGGTAGCGGGGGACCCTACAATGAGCAGTTCTTC. It codes for CASSDGSGGPYNEQFF.

The table lists this clonotype with many counts. The J gene is TRBJ2-3, the V gene TRBV10-3; D gene uncertain. There are 12 residues in the CDR3. Trimming shortened V by 3 bases and J by 4 bases, and 5 bases separated the two germline ends. Germline-derived CDR1 and CDR2 are ENHRY and SYGVKD. The CDR3 nucleotides are TGTGCCATCAGTGAAAACGCAGATACGCAGTATTTT. Amino acid sequence: CAISENADTQYF.

This clonotype was seen many times. CDR3 in DNA: TGTGCCAGCAGATACAGGGAAGGCAATCAGCCCCAGCATTTT. This gives the protein CASRYREGNQPQHF. The chain combines TRBV6-6 with TRBJ1-5, with a weak D call TRBD1 (6 bases). CDR3 length: 14 residues. Germline V CDR1 and CDR2: MNHNY, SVGAGI (reference sequence). Trimming left V 6 bases short and J 2 bases short, with 11 bases between.

This clonotype was seen ten or more times. The chain recombines TRBV27 with TRBJ1-3; D possibly corresponds to TRBD1 (5 bases). With 7 bases removed from V and 0 bases from J, the gap between germline ends came to 10 bases. The CDR3 is made up of 14 amino acids. Germline V gene sequence: CDR1 MNHEY, CDR2 SMNVEV (reference sequence). This CDR3 reads CASKGIFSGNTIYF. CDR3 DNA sequence: TGTGCCAGCAAGGGGATCTTCTCTGGAAACACCATATATTTT.

V and J are TRBV20-1 and TRBJ2-3; 8 bases agree with TRBD1. After removal of 4 bases from V and 5 bases from J, the junction contained 8 bases not matched to a gene. The CDR3 is made up of 14 amino acids. The germline gives CDR1 DFQATT, CDR2 SNEGSKA (reference sequence). The CDR3 bases are TGCAGTGCTAAGGACAGGGACGTAGGAGATACGCAGTATTTT. This gives the protein CSAKDRDVGDTQYF.

At least ten counts were recorded for this clonotype. The V gene is TRBV7-2, the J gene TRBJ1-5; unclear D gene. The CDR3 covers 15 residues. Germline V gives CDR1 SGHTA, CDR2 FQGNSA. The ends were cut back, 1 base at V and 5 bases at J, with 12 bases in the middle. The CDR3 sequence is CASSLVAGSDQPQHF. CDR3 in DNA: TGTGCCAGCAGCTTAGTGGCAGGATCGGATCAGCCCCAGCATTTT.